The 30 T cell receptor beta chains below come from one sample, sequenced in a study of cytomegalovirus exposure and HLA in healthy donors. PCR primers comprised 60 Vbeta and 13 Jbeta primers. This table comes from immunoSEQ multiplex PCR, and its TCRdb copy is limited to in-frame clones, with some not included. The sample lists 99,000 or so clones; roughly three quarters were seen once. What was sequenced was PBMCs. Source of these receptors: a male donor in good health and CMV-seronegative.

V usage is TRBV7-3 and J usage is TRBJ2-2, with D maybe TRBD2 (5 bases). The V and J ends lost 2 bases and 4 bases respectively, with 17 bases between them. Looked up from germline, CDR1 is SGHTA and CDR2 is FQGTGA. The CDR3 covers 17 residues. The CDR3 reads CASSLVGVGYGTGELFF. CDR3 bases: TGTGCCAGCAGCTTAGTCGGGGTAGGTTATGGCACCGGGGAGCTGTTTTTT.

The CDR3 sequence: CASSIQGSGNEQYF. For the CDR3, the DNA is TGTGCCAGTAGTATACAGGGGTCTGGTAACGAGCAGTACTTC. The rearrangement uses TRBV19 and TRBJ2-7; tentatively, D is TRBD1 (6 bases). The CDR3 covers 14 residues. V dropped 2 bases and J dropped 5 bases, with 13 bases sitting between them. CDR1 is LNHDA, CDR2 SQIVND, per germline (reference sequence).

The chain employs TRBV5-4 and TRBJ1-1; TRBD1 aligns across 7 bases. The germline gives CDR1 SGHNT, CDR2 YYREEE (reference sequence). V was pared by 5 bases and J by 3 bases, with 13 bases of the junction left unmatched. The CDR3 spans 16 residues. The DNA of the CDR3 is TGTGCCAGCAGACCCGGAGGGCCCCAGGGGGACACTGAAGCTTTCTTT. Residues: CASRPGGPQGDTEAFF.

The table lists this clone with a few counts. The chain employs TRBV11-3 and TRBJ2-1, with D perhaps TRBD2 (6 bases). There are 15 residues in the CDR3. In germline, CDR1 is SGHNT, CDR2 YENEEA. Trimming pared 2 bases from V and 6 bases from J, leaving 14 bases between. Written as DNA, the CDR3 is TGTGCCAGCAGCTTAATAACGGGAGCGGGCAATGAGCAGTTCTTC. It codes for CASSLITGAGNEQFF.

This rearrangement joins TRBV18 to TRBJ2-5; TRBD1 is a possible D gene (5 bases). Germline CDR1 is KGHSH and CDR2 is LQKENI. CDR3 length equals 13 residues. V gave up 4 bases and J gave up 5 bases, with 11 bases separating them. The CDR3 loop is CASSRAGMETQYF. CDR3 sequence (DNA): TGTGCCAGCTCACGGGCAGGGATGGAGACCCAGTACTTC.

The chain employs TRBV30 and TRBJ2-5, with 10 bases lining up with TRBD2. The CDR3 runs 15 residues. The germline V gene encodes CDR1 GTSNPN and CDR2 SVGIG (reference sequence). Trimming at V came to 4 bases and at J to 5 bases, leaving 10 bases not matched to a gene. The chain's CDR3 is CAWKSGRAFGETQYF. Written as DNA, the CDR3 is TGTGCCTGGAAAAGCGGGAGGGCCTTCGGGGAGACCCAGTACTTC.

The chain's CDR3 is CASSLQGLSGNEKLFF. DNA of the CDR3: TGTGCCAGCAGCTTACAGGGTTTATCGGGTAATGAAAAACTGTTTTTT. This sequence joins TRBV7-9 and TRBJ1-4, with D maybe TRBD1 (5 bases). In germline, CDR1 is SEHNR, CDR2 FQNEAQ (reference sequence). V was clipped by 2 bases and J by 4 bases, with 14 bases between them. The CDR3 consists of 16 residues.

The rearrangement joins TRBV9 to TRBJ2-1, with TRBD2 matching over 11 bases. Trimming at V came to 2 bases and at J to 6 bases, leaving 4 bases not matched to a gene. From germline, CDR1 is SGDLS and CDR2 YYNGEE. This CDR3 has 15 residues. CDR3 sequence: CASSVSGRAFNEQFF. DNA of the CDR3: TGTGCCAGCAGCGTTAGCGGGAGGGCCTTCAATGAGCAGTTCTTC.

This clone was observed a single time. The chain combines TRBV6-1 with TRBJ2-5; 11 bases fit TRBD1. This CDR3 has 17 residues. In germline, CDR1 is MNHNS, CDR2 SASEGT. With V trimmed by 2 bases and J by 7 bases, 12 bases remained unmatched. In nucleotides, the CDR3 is TGTGCCAGCAGTGAATCGTGGGGGACAGGGGGTCTGGGGACCCAGTACTTC. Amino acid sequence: CASSESWGTGGLGTQYF.

CDR3 DNA: TGCGCCAGCAGCCAAGATGCGTACACAGATACGCAGTATTTT. Its protein is CASSQDAYTDTQYF. This rearrangement joins TRBV4-3 to TRBJ2-3; D not certain. Germline lookup yields CDR1 LGHNA and CDR2 YSLEER. Trimming left V 0 bases short and J 2 bases short, with 6 bases between. The CDR3 is made up of 14 amino acids.

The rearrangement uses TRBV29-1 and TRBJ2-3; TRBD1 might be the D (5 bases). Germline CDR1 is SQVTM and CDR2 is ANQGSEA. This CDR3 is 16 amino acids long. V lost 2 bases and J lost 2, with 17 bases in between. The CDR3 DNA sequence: TGCAGCGTTGAATCAGGCTACAGGTTAAACACAGATACGCAGTATTTT. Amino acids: CSVESGYRLNTDTQYF.

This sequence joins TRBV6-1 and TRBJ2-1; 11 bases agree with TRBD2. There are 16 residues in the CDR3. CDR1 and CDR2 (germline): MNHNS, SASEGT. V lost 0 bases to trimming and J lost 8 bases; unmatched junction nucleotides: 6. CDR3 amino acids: CASSEASTSGSDEQFF. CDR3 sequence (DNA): TGTGCCAGCAGTGAAGCGTCTACTAGCGGGAGTGATGAGCAGTTCTTC.

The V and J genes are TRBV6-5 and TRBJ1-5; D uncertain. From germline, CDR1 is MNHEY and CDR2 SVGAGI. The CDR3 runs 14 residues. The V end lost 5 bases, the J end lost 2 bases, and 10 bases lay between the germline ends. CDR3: CASSARQGNQPQHF. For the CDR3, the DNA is TGTGCCAGCAGTGCAAGGCAGGGCAATCAGCCCCAGCATTTT.

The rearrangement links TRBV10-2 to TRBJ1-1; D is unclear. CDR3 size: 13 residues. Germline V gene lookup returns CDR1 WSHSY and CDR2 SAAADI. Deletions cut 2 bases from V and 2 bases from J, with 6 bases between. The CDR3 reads CASSETGNTEAFF. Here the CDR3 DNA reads TGCGCCAGCAGTGAGACGGGAAACACTGAAGCTTTCTTT.

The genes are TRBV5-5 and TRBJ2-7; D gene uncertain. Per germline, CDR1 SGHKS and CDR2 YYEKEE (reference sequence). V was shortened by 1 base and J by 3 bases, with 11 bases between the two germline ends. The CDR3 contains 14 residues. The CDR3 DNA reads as TGTGCCAGCAGCTTGCTAATCTCCAACTACGAGCAGTACTTC. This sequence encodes CASSLLISNYEQYF.

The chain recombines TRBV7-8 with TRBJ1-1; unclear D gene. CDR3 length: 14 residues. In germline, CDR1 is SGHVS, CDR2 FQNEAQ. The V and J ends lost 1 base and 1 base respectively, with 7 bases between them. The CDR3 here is CASSLDPGNTEAFF. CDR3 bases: TGTGCCAGCAGCTTAGACCCGGGGAACACTGAAGCTTTCTTT.

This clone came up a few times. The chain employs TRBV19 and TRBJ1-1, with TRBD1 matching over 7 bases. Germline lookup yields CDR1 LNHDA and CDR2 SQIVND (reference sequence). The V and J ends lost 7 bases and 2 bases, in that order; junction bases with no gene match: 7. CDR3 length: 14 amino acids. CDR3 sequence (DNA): TGTGCCAGTAAACCAGGGACAGCCAACACTGAAGCTTTCTTT. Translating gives CASKPGTANTEAFF.

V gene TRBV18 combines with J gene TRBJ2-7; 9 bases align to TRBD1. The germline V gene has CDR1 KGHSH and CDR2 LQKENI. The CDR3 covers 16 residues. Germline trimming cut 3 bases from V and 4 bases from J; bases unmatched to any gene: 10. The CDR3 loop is CASSPKPGTGKYEQYF. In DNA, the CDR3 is TGTGCCAGCTCACCGAAGCCCGGGACAGGGAAATACGAGCAGTACTTC.

The CDR3 DNA follows: TGTGCCAGCAGCCTCAGTAGGGACTTGCAGTATTTT. Encoded protein: CASSLSRDLQYF. The chain links TRBV6-1 to TRBJ2-3; the D gene is possibly TRBD2 (6 bases). The CDR3 extends over 12 amino acids. Trimming took 6 bases from V and 11 from J, leaving 15 bases between them. In germline, CDR1 is MNHNS, CDR2 SASEGT.

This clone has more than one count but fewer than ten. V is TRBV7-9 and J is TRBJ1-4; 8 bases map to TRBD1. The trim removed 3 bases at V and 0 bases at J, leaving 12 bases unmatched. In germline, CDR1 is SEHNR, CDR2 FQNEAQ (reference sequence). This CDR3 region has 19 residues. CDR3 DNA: TGTGCCAGCAGCTTCACAGGGGGATTTGGAGCTGCAACTAATGAAAAACTGTTTTTT. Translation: CASSFTGGFGAATNEKLFF.

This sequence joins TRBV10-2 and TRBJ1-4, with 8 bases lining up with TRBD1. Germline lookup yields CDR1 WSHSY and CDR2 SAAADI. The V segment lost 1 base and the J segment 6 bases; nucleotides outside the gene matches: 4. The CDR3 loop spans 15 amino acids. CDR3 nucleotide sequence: TGCGCCAGCAGTGAGTTTGGGACAGGAGATGAAAAACTGTTTTTT. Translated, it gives CASSEFGTGDEKLFF.

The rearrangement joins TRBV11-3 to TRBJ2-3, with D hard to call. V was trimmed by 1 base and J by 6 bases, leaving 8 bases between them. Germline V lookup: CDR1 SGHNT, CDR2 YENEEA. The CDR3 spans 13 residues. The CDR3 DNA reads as TGTGCCAGCAGCTTAGGTTCTAGGGATACGCAGTATTTT. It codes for CASSLGSRDTQYF.

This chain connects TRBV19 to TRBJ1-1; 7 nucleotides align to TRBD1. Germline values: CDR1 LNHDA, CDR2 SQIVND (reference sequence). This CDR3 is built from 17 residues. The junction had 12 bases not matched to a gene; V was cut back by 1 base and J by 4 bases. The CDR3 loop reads CASSIVVQDRLSTEAFF. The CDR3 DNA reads TGTGCCAGTAGTATAGTAGTGCAGGACAGGTTGAGCACTGAAGCTTTCTTT.

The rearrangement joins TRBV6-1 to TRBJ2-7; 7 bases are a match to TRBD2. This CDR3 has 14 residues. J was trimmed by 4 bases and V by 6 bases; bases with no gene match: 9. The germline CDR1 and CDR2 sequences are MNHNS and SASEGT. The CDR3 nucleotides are TGTGCCAGCAGAGATCCAAGCGGGGTATACGAGCAGTACTTC. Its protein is CASRDPSGVYEQYF.

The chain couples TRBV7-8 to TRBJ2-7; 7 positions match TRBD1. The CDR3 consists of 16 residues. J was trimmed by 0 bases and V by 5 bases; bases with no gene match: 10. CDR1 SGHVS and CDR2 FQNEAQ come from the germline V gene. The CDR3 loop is CASSPQGVTTSYEQYF. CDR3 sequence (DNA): TGTGCCAGCAGCCCCCAGGGGGTGACGACCTCCTACGAGCAGTACTTC. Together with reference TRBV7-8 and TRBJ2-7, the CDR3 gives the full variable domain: GAGVSQSPRYKVAKRGQDVALRCDPISGHVSLFWYQQALGQGPEFLTYFQNEAQLDKSGLPSDRFFAERPEGSVSTLKIQRTQQEDSAVYLCASSPQGVTTSYEQYFGPGTRLTVT.

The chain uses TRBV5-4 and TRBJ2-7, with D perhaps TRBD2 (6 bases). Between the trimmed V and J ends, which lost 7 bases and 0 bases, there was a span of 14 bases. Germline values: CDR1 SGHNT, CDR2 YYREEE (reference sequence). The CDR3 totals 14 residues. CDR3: CASGLGGFSYEQYF. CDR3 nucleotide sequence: TGTGCCAGCGGACTGGGAGGCTTCTCCTACGAGCAGTACTTC. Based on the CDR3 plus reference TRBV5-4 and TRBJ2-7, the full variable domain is ETGVTQSPTHLIKTRGQQVTLRCSSQSGHNTVSWYQQALGQGPQFIFQYYREEENGRGNFPPRFSGLQFPNYSSELNVNALELDDSALYLCASGLGGFSYEQYFGPGTRLTVT.

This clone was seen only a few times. CDR3 sequence reads: CASSILAGESYEQYF. DNA of the CDR3: TGTGCCAGTAGTATCCTAGCGGGAGAGTCCTACGAGCAGTACTTC. The chain uses TRBV19 and TRBJ2-7, with 10 positions matching TRBD2. Trimming took 3 bases from V and 1 from J; bases not matched to a gene: 3. The CDR3 loop spans 15 amino acids. Germline V gene sequence: CDR1 LNHDA, CDR2 SQIVND (reference sequence). The full variable domain, in which reference TRBV19 and TRBJ2-7 provide the parts outside the CDR3, is DGGITQSPKYLFRKEGQNVTLSCEQNLNHDAMYWYRQDPGQGLRLIYYSQIVNDFQKGDIAEGYSVSREKKESFPLTVTSAQKNPTAFYLCASSILAGESYEQYFGPGTRLTVT.

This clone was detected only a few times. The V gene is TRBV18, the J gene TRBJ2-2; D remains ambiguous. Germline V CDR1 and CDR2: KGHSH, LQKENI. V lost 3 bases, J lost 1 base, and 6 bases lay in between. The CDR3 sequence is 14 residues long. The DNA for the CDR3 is TGTGCCAGCTCACCTGGCGGGAACACCGGGGAGCTGTTTTTT. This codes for CASSPGGNTGELFF.

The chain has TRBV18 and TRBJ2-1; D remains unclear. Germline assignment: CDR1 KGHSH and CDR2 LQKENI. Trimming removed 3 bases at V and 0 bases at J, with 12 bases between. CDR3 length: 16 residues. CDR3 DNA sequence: TGTGCCAGCTCACCTTTTACACCCAACTCCTACAATGAGCAGTTCTTC. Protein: CASSPFTPNSYNEQFF.

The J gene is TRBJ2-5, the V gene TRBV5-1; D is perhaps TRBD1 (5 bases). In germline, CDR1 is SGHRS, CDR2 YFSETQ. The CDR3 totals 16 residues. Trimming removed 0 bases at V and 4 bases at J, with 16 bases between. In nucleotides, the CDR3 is TGCGCCAGCAGCTTGGGTGGCAGGGTCGGCGTAGAGACCCAGTACTTC. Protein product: CASSLGGRVGVETQYF.